These 3 T cell receptor beta chains came from one sample sequenced in a study of response to subunit inactivated influenza vaccine. TCRdb recomputed calls from the RT-PCR reads with MiXCR, one row per CDR3 protein. This sample has about 780,000 distinct CDR3 sequences; about a fifth occur once, and the top ten carry under 13%. Source: PBMCs from blood, taken about 5 days after vaccination. These receptor sequences come from a man aged 50 to 60 who received an inactivated influenza vaccine.

The chain is built from TRBV6-6 and TRBJ2-7; D not certain. The germline gives CDR1 MNHNY, CDR2 SVGAGI (reference sequence). The CDR3 runs 12 residues. V dropped 1 base and J dropped 7 bases, with 8 bases sitting between them. The DNA for the CDR3 is TGTGCCAGCAGTTACTACGGACCGGAGCAGTACTTC. Protein product: CASSYYGPEQYF.

The V call is TRBV6-5, the J call TRBJ2-1; maybe TRBD2 (6 bases). The CDR3 has 13 amino acids. Germline assignment: CDR1 MNHEY and CDR2 SVGAGI. Trimming took 0 bases from V and 10 from J, leaving 10 bases between them. The CDR3 coding sequence is TGTGCCAGCAGTTACTCCGGAGGGTTGGAGCAGTTCTTC. Its protein product is CASSYSGGLEQFF.

The J gene is TRBJ2-1, the V gene TRBV5-1; D gene unclear. This CDR3 is built from 13 residues. V lost 2 bases and J 4 bases, leaving 7 bases between the germline ends. Germline V gene sequence: CDR1 SGHRS, CDR2 YFSETQ. CDR3 DNA: TGCGCCAGCAGCTTTATGGGATACAATGAGCAGTTCTTC. Translating gives CASSFMGYNEQFF.